The T cell receptor (beta chain) described here comes from a study of blood T cell repertoires in COVID-19. Study-level background: PBMCs, B-cell-depleted T cells, or T cells were the source of the cDNA or gDNA that made up the material.

The repertoire was sequenced with immunoSEQ multiplex PCR; TCRdb's copy has only in-frame clones and lacks some. The repertoire has 55,000 or so clones, 85% of them found once; the top ten carry over 9.5%. The CDR3 has 14 amino acids. Germline CDR1 MNHEY, CDR2 SVGAGI. Deletions cut 7 bases from V and 5 bases from J, with 18 bases between. The chain links TRBV6-5 to TRBJ2-7; D is ambiguous. The sequenced material came from peripheral blood. The TCR comes from a human donor in a cohort sampled during active COVID-19. In DNA form, the CDR3 reads TGTGCCAGCACCCCTACTGCCCTTTTGGACGAGCAGTACTTC. Encoded protein: CASTPTALLDEQYF.